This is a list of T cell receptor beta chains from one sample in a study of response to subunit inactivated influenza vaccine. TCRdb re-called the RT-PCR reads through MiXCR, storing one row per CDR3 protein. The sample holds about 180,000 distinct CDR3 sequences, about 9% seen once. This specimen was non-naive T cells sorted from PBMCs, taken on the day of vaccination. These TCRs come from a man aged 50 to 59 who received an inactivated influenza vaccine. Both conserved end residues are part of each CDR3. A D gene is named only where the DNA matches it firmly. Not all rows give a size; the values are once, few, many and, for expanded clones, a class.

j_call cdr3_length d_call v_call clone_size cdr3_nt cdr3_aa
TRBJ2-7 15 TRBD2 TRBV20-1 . TGCAGTGCAGAAATACCGACTAGCGGGAGTTACGAGCAGTACTTC CSAEIPTSGSYEQYF
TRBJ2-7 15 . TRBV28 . TGTGCCAGCAGTCCACCAGGGGCTACTCGTGGAGAGCAGTACTTC CASSPPGATRGEQYF
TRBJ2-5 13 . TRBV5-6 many TGTGCCAGCAGCTTCACCACCTCGAAGACCCAGTACTTC CASSFTTSKTQYF
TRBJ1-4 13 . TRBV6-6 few TGTGCCGCGCGCGCGGGGAGCTATGAAAAACTGTTTTTT CAARAGSYEKLFF
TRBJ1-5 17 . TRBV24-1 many TGTGCCACCAGTGATTCCCGTACCGGGACAAGCTATCAGCCCCAGCATTTT CATSDSRTGTSYQPQHF
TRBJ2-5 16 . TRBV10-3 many TGTGCCATCAGTGGGGGGCTAGCGGCATCACAAGAGACCCAGTACTTC CAISGGLAASQETQYF
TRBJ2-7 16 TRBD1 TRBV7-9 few TGTGCCAGCAGCTCCTACAGGGGGCGGAGGGGTTACGAGCAGTACTTC CASSSYRGRRGYEQYF
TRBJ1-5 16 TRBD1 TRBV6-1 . TGTGCCAGCAGTGAAACAGGGGGGCTTAGCAATCAGCCCCAGCATTTT CASSETGGLSNQPQHF
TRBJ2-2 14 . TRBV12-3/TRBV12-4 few TGTGCCAGCAGTTTTTTAGGAGAAGCCGGGGAGCTGTTTTTT CASSFLGEAGELFF
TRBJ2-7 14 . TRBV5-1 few TGCGCCAGCAGCCGACAGGCCGGCTCCTACGAGCAGTACTTC CASSRQAGSYEQYF
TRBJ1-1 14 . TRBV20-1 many TGCAGTGCAAGGTTGGGACAAGCGAACACTGAAGCTTTCTTT CSARLGQANTEAFF
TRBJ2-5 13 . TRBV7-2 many TGTGCCAGCAGCTTAGAGTGGGGGGTTCCCCAGTACTTC CASSLEWGVPQYF
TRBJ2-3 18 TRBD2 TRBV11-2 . TGTGCCAGCAGCCCCCTTGGCTTCGGGACTAGCGGGACCAATACGCAGTATTTT CASSPLGFGTSGTNTQYF
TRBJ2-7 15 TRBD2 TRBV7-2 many TGTGCCAGCAGCTTAGTTCGGGAGGGTCCCTACGAGCAGTACTTC CASSLVREGPYEQYF
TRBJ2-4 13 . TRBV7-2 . TGTGCCAGCAGCGAAACCTTAAAAAACATTCAGTACTTC CASSETLKNIQYF
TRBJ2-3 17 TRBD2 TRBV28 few TGTGCCAGCAGTTTATTTGGTAGCGGGAGGGGATCAGATACGCAGTATTTT CASSLFGSGRGSDTQYF
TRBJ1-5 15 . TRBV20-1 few TGCAGTGCCCCAGAGGTAATGGGTAGCAATCAGCCCCAGCATTTT CSAPEVMGSNQPQHF
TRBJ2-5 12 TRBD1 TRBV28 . TGTGCCAGCAGTACAGGGGAGATGGGCCAGTACTTC CASSTGEMGQYF
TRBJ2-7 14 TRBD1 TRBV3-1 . TGTGCCAGCAGCCCATGGACAGGGGGCTACGAGCAGTACTTC CASSPWTGGYEQYF
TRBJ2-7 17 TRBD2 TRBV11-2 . TGTGCCAGCAGCTTAGATGGCCTAGCGGGAGTGACCTACGAGCAGTACTTC CASSLDGLAGVTYEQYF
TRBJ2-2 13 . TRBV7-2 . TGTGCCAGCAGCTGGGACCTTAAGGGCGAGCTGTTTTTT CASSWDLKGELFF
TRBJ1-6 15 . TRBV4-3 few TGCGCCAGCAGCCAAGGGTCGACAGACAATTCACCCCTCCACTTT CASSQGSTDNSPLHF
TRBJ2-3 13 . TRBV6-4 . TGTGCCAGCAGGATGACAGGCACAGATACGCAGTATTTT CASRMTGTDTQYF
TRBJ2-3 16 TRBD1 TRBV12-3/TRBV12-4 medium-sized TGTGCCAGCAGTGGGACAGGGGAAGGCTCTACAGATACGCAGTATTTT CASSGTGEGSTDTQYF
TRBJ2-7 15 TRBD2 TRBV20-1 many TGCAGTGCTAGAGATCGACTAGCGTCATCCTACGAGCAGTACTTC CSARDRLASSYEQYF
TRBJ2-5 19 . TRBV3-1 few TGTGCCAGCAGCGAGGAAAGATTAATTGTATCGGAGCCTAAAGAGACCCAGTACTTC CASSEERLIVSEPKETQYF
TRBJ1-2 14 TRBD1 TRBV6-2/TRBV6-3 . TGTGCCAGCAGTTACGGGACAGCTAACTATGGCTACACCTTC CASSYGTANYGYTF
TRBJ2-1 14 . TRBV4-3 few TGCGCCAGCAGTTATCTGGGAGGGGGCCATGAGCAGTTCTTC CASSYLGGGHEQFF
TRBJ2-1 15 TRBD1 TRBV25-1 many TGTGCCAGCAGTGGACAGGGAATATCCTACAATGAGCAGTTCTTC CASSGQGISYNEQFF
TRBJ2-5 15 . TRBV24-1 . TGTGCCACCAGTGGCGGCGACCAAAGGGGGGAGACCCAGTACTTC CATSGGDQRGETQYF
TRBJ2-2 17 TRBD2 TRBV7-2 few TGTGCCAGCAGCTTACCGAGACTAGCACGGAACACCGGGGAGCTGTTTTTT CASSLPRLARNTGELFF
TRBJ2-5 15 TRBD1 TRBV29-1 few TGCAGCGTGAGGGGCCGGGACAGGGGGTGGACGACCCAGTACTTC CSVRGRDRGWTTQYF
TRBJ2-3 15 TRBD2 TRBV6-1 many TGTGCCAGCAGTGTTCGACTAGCGGGGACAGATACGCAGTATTTT CASSVRLAGTDTQYF
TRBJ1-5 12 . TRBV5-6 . TGTGCCAGCAGCCTAGGGGATCAGCCCCAGCATTTT CASSLGDQPQHF
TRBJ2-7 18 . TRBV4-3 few TGCGCCAGCAGCCAAGAAACCCCTCGCGCAGGGGCATACTACGAGCAGTACTTC CASSQETPRAGAYYEQYF
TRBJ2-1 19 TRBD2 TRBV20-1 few TGCAGTGCTCCCGACCTGACTAGCGGGGGCCTGAGCTCCTACAATGAGCAGTTCTTC CSAPDLTSGGLSSYNEQFF
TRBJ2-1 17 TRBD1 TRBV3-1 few TGTGCCAGCAGCCAAGATTTCGGGGACAGTCCCTACAATGAGCAGTTCTTC CASSQDFGDSPYNEQFF
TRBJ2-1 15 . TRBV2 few TGTGCCAGCAGTGAAGGCAAGAACACCTACAATGAGCAGTTCTTC CASSEGKNTYNEQFF
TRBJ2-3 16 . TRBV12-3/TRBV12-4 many TGTGCCAGCAGCCCAGACCGGGGGGCGGGATCAGATACGCAGTATTTT CASSPDRGAGSDTQYF
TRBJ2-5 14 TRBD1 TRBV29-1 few TGCAGCGTTTCTGTCGGGACAGGGGTAGAGACCCAGTACTTC CSVSVGTGVETQYF
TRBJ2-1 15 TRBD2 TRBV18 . TGTGCCAGCTCAAGGGAGGCTAGCGGGGTAGATGAGCAGTTCTTC CASSREASGVDEQFF
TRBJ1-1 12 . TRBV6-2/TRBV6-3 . TGTGCCTCTAAGAGGGGGTACACTGAAGCTTTCTTT CASKRGYTEAFF
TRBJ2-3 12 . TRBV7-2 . TGTGCCAGCGGAAGCGGCGGAGATACGCAGTATTTT CASGSGGDTQYF
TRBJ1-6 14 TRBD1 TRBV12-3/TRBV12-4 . TGTGCCAGCAGACAGGGGGCGGAAAATTCACCCCTCCACTTT CASRQGAENSPLHF
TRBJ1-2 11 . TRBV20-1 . TGCAGTGCCGGGACCGAGTATGGCTACACCTTC CSAGTEYGYTF
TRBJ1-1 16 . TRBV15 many TGTGCCACCAGCAGAGATTTGGTCCGAACGAACACTGAAGCTTTCTTT CATSRDLVRTNTEAFF
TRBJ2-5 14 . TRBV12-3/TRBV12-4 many TGTGCCAGCAGTATGGGAGCTAATGGAGAGACCCAGTACTTC CASSMGANGETQYF
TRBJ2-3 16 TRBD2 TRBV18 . TGTGCCAGCTCGGCAACTAGCGGGCGGAGCACAGATACGCAGTATTTT CASSATSGRSTDTQYF
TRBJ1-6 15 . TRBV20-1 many TGCAGTGCTAGAGATTACGGAGGTGACAATTCACCCCTCCACTTT CSARDYGGDNSPLHF
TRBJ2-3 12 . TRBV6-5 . TGTGCCACCCTCCAAGCGGGAGATACGCAGTATTTT CATLQAGDTQYF
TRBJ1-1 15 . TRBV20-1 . TGCAGTGCTAGAGAGGCAACCAGGACCATCACTGAAGCTTTCTTT CSAREATRTITEAFF
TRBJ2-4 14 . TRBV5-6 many TGTGCCAGCAGCTTGGCCGTTTCCAAAAACATTCAGTACTTC CASSLAVSKNIQYF
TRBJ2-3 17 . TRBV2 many TGTGCCAGCAGGAACCCCTCCGGCGGTGGGGGCACAGATACGCAGTATTTT CASRNPSGGGGTDTQYF
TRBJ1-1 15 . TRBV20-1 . TGCAGTGCTAGCAGCTTTGTGAGGGGGAACACTGAAGCTTTCTTT CSASSFVRGNTEAFF